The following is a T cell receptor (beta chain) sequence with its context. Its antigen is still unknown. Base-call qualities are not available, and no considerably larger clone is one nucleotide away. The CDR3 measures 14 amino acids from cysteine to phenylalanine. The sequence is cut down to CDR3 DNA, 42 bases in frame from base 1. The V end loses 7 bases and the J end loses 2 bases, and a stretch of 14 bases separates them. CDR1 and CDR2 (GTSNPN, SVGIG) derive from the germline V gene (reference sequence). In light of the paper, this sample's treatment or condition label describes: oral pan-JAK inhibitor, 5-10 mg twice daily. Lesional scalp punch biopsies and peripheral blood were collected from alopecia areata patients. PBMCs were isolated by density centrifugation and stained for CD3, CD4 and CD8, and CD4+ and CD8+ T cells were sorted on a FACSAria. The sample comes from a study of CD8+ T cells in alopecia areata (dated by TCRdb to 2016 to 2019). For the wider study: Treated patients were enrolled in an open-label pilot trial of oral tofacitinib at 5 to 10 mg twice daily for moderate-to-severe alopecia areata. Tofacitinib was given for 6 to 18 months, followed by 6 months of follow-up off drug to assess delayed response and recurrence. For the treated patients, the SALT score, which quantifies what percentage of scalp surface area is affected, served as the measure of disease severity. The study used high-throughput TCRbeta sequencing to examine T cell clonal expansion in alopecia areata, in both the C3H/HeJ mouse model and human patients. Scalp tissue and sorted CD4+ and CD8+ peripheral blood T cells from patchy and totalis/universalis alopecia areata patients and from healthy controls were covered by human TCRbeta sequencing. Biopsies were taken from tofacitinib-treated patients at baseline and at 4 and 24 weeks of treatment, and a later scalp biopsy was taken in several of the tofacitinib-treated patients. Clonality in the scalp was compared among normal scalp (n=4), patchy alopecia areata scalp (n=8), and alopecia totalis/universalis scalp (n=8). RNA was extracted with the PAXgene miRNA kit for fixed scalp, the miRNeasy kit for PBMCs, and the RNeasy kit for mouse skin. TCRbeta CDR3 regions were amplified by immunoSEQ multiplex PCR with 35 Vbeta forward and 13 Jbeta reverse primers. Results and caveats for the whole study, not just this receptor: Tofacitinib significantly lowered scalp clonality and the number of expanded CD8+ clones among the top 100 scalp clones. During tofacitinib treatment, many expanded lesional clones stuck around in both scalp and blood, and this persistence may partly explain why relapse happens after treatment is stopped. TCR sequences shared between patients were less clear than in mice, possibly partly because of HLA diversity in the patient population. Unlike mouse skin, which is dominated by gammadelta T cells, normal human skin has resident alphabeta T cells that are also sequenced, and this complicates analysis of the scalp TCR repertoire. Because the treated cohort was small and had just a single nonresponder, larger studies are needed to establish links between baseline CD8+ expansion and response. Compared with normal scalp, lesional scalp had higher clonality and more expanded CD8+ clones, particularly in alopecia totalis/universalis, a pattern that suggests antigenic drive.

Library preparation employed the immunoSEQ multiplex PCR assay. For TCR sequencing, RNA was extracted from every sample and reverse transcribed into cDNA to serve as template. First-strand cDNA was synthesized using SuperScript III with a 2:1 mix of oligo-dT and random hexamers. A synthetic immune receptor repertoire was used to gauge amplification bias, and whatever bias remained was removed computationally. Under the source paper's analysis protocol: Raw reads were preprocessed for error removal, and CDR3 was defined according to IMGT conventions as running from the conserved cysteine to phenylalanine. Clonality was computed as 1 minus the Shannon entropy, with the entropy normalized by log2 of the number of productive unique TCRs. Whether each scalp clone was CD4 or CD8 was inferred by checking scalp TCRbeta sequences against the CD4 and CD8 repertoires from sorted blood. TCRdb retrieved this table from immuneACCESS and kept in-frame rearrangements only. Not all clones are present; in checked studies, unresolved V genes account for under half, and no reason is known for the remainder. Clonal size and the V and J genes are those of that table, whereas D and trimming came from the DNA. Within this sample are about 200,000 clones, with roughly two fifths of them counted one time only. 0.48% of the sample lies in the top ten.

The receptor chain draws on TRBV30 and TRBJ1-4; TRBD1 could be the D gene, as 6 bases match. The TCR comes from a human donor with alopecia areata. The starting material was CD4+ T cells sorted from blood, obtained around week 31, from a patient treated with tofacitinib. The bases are TGTGCCTCAACGGGGAGGGGGACTAATGAAAAACTGTTTTTT. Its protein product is CASTGRGTNEKLFF.